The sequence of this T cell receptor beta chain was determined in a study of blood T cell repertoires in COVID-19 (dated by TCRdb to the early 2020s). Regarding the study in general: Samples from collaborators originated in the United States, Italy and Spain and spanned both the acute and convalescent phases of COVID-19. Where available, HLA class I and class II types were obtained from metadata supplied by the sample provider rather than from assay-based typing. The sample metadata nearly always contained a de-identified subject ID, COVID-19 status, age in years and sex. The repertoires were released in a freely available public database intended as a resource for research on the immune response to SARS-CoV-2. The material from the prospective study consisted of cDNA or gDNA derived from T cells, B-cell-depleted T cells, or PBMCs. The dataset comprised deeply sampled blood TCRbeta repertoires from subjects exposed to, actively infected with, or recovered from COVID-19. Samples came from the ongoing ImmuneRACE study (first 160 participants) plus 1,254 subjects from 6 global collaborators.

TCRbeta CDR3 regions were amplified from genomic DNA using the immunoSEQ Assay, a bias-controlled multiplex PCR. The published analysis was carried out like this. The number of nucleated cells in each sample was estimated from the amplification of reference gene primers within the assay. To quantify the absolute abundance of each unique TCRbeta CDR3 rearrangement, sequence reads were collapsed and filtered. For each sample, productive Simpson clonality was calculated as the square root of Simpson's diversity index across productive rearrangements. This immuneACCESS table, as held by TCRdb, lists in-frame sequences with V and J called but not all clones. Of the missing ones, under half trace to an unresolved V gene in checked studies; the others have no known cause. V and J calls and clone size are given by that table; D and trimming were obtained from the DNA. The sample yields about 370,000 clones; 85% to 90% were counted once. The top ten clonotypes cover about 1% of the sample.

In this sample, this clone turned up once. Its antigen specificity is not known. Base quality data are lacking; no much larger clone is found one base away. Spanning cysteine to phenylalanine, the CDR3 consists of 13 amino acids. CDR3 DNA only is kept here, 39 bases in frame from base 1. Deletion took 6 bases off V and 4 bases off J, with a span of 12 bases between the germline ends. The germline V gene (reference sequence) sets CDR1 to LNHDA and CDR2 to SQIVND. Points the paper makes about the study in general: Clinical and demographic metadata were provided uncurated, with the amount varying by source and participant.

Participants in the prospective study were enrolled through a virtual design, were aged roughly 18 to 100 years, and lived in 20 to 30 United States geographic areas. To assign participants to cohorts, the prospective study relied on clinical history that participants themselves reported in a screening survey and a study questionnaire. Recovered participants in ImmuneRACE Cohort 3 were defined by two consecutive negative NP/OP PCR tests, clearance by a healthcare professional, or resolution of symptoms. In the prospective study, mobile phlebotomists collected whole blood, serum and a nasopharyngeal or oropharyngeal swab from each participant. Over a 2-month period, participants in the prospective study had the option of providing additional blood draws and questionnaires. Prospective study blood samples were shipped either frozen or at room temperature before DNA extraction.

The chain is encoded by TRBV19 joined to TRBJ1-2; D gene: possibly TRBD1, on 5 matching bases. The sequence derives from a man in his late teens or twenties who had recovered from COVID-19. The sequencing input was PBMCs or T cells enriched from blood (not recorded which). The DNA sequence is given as TGTGCCAGTAGCAGGGCCGAGACCTATGGCTACACCTTC. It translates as CASSRAETYGYTF.